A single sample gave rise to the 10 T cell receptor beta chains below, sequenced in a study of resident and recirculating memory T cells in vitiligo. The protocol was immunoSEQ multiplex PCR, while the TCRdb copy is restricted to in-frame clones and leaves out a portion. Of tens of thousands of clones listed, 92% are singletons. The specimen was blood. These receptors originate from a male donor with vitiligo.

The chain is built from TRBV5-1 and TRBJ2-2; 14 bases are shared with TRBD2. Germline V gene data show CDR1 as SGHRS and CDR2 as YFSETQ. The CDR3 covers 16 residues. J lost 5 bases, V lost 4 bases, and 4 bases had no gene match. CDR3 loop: CASSAGLAGGTGELFF. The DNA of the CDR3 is TGCGCCAGCAGCGCCGGACTAGCGGGAGGAACCGGGGAGCTGTTTTTT.

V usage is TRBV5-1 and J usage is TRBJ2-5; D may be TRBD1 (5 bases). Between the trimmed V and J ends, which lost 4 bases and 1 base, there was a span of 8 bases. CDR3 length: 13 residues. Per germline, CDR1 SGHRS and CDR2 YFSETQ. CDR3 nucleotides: TGCGCCAGCAGCCCAGGGCCCCAAGAGACCCAGTACTTC. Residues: CASSPGPQETQYF.

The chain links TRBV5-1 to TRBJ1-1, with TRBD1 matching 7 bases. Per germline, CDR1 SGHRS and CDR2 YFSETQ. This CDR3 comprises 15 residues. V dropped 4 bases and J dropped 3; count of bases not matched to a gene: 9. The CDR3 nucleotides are TGCGCCAGCAGCATTGGACAGGCTCGGGACACTGAAGCTTTCTTT. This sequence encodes CASSIGQARDTEAFF.

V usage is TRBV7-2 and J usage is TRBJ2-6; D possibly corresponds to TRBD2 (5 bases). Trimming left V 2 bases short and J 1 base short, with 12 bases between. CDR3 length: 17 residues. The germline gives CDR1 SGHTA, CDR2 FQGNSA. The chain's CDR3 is CASSLLGLLSGANVLTF. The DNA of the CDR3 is TGTGCCAGCAGCTTATTAGGACTGCTTTCTGGGGCCAACGTCCTGACTTTC. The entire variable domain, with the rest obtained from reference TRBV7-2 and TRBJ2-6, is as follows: GAGVSQSPSNKVTEKGKDVELRCDPISGHTALYWYRQSLGQGLEFLIYFQGNSAPDKSGLPSDRFSAERTGGSVSTLTIQRTQQEDSAVYLCASSLLGLLSGANVLTFGAGSRLTVL.

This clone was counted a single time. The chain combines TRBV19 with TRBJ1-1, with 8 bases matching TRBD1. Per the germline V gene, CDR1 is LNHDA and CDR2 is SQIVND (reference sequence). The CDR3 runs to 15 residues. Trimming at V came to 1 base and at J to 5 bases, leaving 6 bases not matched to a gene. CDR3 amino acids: CASSIVTGGNTEAFF. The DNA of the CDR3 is TGTGCCAGTAGTATAGTCACAGGGGGGAATACTGAAGCTTTCTTT.

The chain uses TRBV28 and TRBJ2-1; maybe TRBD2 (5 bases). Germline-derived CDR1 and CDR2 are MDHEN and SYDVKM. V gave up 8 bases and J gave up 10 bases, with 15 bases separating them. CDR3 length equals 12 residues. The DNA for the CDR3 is TGTGCCAGCGGGCCTGGACTCCTGGAGCAGTTCTTC. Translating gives CASGPGLLEQFF. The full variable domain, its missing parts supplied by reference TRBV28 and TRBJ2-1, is DVKVTQSSRYLVKRTGEKVFLECVQDMDHENMFWYRQDPGLGLRLIYFSYDVKMKEKGDIPEGYSVSREKKERFSLILESASTNQTSMYLCASGPGLLEQFFGPGTRLTVL.

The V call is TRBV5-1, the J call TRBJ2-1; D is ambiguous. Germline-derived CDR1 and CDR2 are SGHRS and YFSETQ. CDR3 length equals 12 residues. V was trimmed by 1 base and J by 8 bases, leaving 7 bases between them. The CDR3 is CASSLLGDEQFF. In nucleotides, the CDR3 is TGCGCCAGCAGCTTGTTGGGCGATGAGCAGTTCTTC. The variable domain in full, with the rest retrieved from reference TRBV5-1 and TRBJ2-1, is KAGVTQTPRYLIKTRGQQVTLSCSPISGHRSVSWYQQTPGQGLQFLFEYFSETQRNKGNFPGRFSGRQFSNSRSEMNVSTLELGDSALYLCASSLLGDEQFFGPGTRLTVL.

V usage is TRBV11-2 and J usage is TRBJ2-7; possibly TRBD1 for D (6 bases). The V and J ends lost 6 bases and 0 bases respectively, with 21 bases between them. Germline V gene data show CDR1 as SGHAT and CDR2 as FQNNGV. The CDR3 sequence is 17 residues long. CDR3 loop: CASSRIGQLQLSYEQYF. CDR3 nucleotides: TGTGCCAGCAGTCGTATCGGACAGCTCCAACTCTCCTACGAGCAGTACTTC.

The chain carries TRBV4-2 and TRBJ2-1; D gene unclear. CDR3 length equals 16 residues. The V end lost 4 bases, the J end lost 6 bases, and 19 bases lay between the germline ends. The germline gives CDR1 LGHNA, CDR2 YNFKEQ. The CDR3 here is CASSRTGTYLTNEQFF. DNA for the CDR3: TGTGCCAGCAGCCGTACGGGTACCTACCTCACCAATGAGCAGTTCTTC.

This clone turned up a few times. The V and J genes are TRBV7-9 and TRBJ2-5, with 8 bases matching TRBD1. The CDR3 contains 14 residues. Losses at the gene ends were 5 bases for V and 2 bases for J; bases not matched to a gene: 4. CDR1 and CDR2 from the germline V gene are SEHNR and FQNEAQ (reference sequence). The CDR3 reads CASSRTGRQETQYF. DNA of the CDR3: TGTGCCAGCAGCCGGACAGGGCGACAAGAGACCCAGTACTTC.